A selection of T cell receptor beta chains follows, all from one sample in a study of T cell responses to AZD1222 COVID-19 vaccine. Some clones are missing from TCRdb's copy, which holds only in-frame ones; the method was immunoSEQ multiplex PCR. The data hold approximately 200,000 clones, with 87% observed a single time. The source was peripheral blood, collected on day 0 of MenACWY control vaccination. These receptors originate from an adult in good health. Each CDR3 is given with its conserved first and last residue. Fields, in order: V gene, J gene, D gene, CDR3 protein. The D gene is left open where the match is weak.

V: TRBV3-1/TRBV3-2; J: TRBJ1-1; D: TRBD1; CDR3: CASSRQGGSTSGTEAFF
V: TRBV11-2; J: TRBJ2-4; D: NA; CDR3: CASSRQENIQYF
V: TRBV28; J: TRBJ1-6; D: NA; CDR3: CASSLLGDGNSPLHF
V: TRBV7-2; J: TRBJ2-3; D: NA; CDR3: CASSLGLRTTLDTQYF
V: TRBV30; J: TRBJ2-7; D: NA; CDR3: CAWSVLSGAGEQYF
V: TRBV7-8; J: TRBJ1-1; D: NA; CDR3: CASSAQQNTEAFF
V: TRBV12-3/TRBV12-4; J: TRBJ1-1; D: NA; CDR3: CASRHQPDTEAFF
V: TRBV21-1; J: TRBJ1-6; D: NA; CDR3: CASSKIRDRYNSPLHF
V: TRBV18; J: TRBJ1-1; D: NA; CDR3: CASSSTGNTEAFF
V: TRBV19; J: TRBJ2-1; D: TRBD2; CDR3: CASSTGLVPYNEQFF
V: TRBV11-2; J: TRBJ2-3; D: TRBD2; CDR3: CASSSRLAGVTDTQYF
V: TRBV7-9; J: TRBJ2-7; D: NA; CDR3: CASTNNRVSYEQYF
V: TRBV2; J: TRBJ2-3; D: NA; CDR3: CASSLDTQYF
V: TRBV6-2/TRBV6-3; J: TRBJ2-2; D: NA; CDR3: CASSYSRGGRNTGELFF
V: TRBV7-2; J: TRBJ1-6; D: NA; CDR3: CASSSPPGVGDRNSPLHF
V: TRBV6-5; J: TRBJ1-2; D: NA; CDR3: CASSYSSDSPIGYTF
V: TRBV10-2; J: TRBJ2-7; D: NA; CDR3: CASSGRLSYEQYF
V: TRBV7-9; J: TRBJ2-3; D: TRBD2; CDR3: CASSLIQPLTSGRDTQYF
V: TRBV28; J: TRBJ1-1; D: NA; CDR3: CASRVIDTNTEAFF
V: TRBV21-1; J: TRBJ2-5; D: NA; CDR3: CVHRVFLETQYF
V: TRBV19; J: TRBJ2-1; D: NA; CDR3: CASSPASLSYNEQFF
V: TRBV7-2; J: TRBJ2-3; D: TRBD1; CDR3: CASSTDRGSDTQYF
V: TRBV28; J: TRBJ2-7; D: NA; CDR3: CASRYRVRDEQYF
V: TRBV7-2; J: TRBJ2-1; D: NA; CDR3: CASSGNGRDLSTRYNEQFF
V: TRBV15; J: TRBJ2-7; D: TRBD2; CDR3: CATSRDPGGQYF
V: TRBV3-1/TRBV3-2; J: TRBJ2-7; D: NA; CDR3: CASSQAGGMMSGEQYF
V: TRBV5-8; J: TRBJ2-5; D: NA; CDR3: CASSTLGGFTETQYF
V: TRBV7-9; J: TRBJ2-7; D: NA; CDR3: CASSLAAYEQYF